Each of the 22 T cell receptor beta chains below was sequenced from the same sample in a study of Graves' ophthalmopathy and Graves' hyperthyroidism. Amplification from RNA transcripts yielded the TCR beta CDR3 regions. Second-round multiplex PCR came after a first-round RT-PCR that employed HTBI primers. TCRdb ran MiXCR on the multiplex PCR reads and lists one entry per CDR3 protein. The data show 620,000 or so distinct CDR3 sequences, 22% seen once. Sequenced: peripheral blood. The receptors here all came from a woman under 30 with stable Graves' hyperthyroidism. Some clones in this sample may be carry-over from other donors' samples.

This clonotype has a count of ten or more. CDR3 amino acids: CASRGLSGGYEQYF. The CDR3 DNA reads as TGTGCCAGCAGGGGACTGAGTGGGGGATACGAGCAGTACTTC. The V gene is TRBV6-5, the J gene TRBJ2-7; maybe TRBD2 (6 bases). The germline V and J ends were trimmed by 6 bases and 4 bases, with 16 bases remaining between them. From germline, CDR1 is MNHEY and CDR2 SVGAGI. This CDR3 contains 14 residues.

The CDR3 DNA reads TGTGCCAGCAGTTTACGCGGGACCCACACCGGGGAGCTGTTTTTT. Translating gives CASSLRGTHTGELFF. The chain recombines TRBV12-3 or TRBV12-4 with TRBJ2-2; a possible D gene is TRBD2 (6 bases). CDR3 length: 15 residues. V was shortened by 2 bases and J by 3 bases, with 10 bases between the two germline ends.

V gene TRBV5-1 combines with J gene TRBJ2-5, with a tentative D call TRBD2 (6 bases). Germline V gene sequence: CDR1 SGHRS, CDR2 YFSETQ. The V and J ends lost 1 base and 5 bases respectively, with 12 bases between them. The CDR3 is 14 amino acids. This CDR3 is CASSLRRGWETQYF. The CDR3 DNA sequence: TGCGCCAGCAGCTTGAGGCGGGGTTGGGAGACCCAGTACTTC.

This clonotype was picked up many times. V is TRBV6-2 or TRBV6-3 and J is TRBJ2-5, with 7 bases lining up with TRBD1. The CDR3 extends over 16 amino acids. With V trimmed by 4 bases and J by 4 bases, 12 bases remained unmatched. Germline CDR1 MNHEY, CDR2 SVGEGT. The DNA for the CDR3 is TGTGCCAGCAGTTCCCTAAGCGTGACAGGGAGAGAGACCCAGTACTTC. Translation: CASSSLSVTGRETQYF.

This clonotype was found many times. This rearrangement joins TRBV19 to TRBJ1-1; tentative D call: TRBD1 (5 bases). The ends were cut back, 7 bases at V and 0 bases at J, with 9 bases in the middle. Germline V gene lookup returns CDR1 LNHDA and CDR2 SQIVND (reference sequence). CDR3 length: 13 residues. For the CDR3, the DNA is TGTGCCAGTACGTTCAGGGTGAACACTGAAGCTTTCTTT. It is translated as CASTFRVNTEAFF.

This clonotype was recorded only once. This chain uses TRBV30 with TRBJ2-7; D ambiguous. The CDR3 length is 13 residues. Trimming left V 2 bases short and J 6 bases short, with 14 bases between. Germline-derived CDR1 and CDR2 are GTSNPN and SVGIG (reference sequence). CDR3 nucleotide sequence: TGTGCCTGGAGTCCAGGTGTAATGCTCGAGCAGTACTTC. Amino acid sequence: CAWSPGVMLEQYF. The whole variable domain, remainder taken from reference TRBV30 and TRBJ2-7, is SQTIHQWPATLVQPVGSPLSLECTVEGTSNPNLYWYRQAAGRGLQLLFYSVGIGQISSEVPQNLSASRPQDRQFILSSKKLLLSDSGFYLCAWSPGVMLEQYFGPGTRLTVT.

This clonotype showed up just a few times. The rearrangement joins TRBV5-1 to TRBJ2-5, with D hard to call. Germline loops: CDR1 SGHRS, CDR2 YFSETQ. Trimming stripped 2 bases from V and 0 bases from J, with 14 bases between. The CDR3 runs to 16 residues. CDR3 loop: CASSFSSRSYQETQYF. CDR3 DNA: TGCGCCAGCAGCTTTTCGTCTAGATCGTACCAAGAGACCCAGTACTTC.

This clonotype was detected ten times or more. The chain carries TRBV6-1 and TRBJ2-7, with 7 positions matching TRBD1. Germline lookup yields CDR1 MNHNS and CDR2 SASEGT. This CDR3 has 15 amino acids. V lost 7 bases to trimming and J lost 6 bases; unmatched junction nucleotides: 15. The CDR3 reads CASIRIPGQSGEQYF. The CDR3 bases are TGTGCCAGCATTCGGATTCCGGGACAGAGCGGCGAGCAGTACTTC.

The rearrangement links TRBV5-1 to TRBJ2-7; D is possibly TRBD1 (5 bases). The germline CDR1 and CDR2 sequences are SGHRS and YFSETQ. The length of the CDR3 is 15 residues. Trimming left V 4 bases short and J 0 bases short, with 14 bases between. Here the CDR3 reads CASSGVGRASYEQYF. DNA for the CDR3: TGCGCCAGCAGCGGTGTGGGGCGTGCCTCCTACGAGCAGTACTTC.

This clonotype was found many times. The genes are TRBV12-3 or TRBV12-4 and TRBJ1-5; 7 bases agree with TRBD1. The ends lost 0 bases at V and 5 bases at J; junction bases unmatched: 1. This CDR3 has 14 residues. CDR3 sequence: CASSLAGGDQPQHF. In DNA, the CDR3 is TGTGCCAGCAGTTTAGCAGGGGGCGATCAGCCCCAGCATTTT.

As concerns this clonotype: This sequence may be a read error, since a much larger clone differs from it by one base. The chain carries TRBV13 and TRBJ2-5; possibly TRBD1 for D (5 bases). The CDR3 length is 14 residues. From germline, CDR1 is PRHDT and CDR2 FYEKMQ (reference sequence). CDR3 sequence: CVSSPSTSGETQYF. Written as DNA, the CDR3 is TGTGTCAGCAGCCCAAGTACATCAGGGGAGACCCAGTACTTC.

This clonotype was detected ten times or more. This chain joins TRBV9 and TRBJ1-1; D is possibly TRBD1 (6 bases). Germline CDR1 SGDLS, CDR2 YYNGEE. Trimming cost V 2 bases and J 0 bases, with 11 bases left between them. The CDR3 has 15 amino acids. Here the CDR3 reads CASSVEQGMNTEAFF. CDR3 DNA sequence: TGTGCCAGCAGCGTCGAACAGGGAATGAACACTGAAGCTTTCTTT. Based on the CDR3 plus reference TRBV9 and TRBJ1-1, the full variable domain is DSGVTQTPKHLITATGQRVTLRCSPRSGDLSVYWYQQSLDQGLQFLIQYYNGEERAKGNILERFSAQQFPDLHSELNLSSLELGDSALYFCASSVEQGMNTEAFFGQGTRLTVV.

The CDR3, as DNA: TGTGCCAGCGACAGGGGCCATGGCACTGAAGCTTTCTTT. Translated, it gives CASDRGHGTEAFF. This chain joins TRBV28 and TRBJ1-1; 8 positions match TRBD1. The CDR3 is made up of 13 amino acids. Trimming took 8 bases from V and 4 from J; bases not matched to a gene: 6. Germline CDR1 MDHEN, CDR2 SYDVKM.

V usage is TRBV28 and J usage is TRBJ2-7, with 10 bases fitting TRBD2. The J segment lost 0 bases and the V segment lost 3 bases, leaving 5 bases of the junction unmatched. The CDR3 runs 16 residues. Germline-derived CDR1 and CDR2 are MDHEN and SYDVKM. CDR3 sequence reads: CASSFPRTSGSYEQYF. The CDR3 region has the DNA TGTGCCAGCAGTTTCCCTCGGACTAGCGGCTCCTACGAGCAGTACTTC.

Only one count was recorded for this clonotype. The chain carries TRBV6-1 and TRBJ1-1, with D perhaps TRBD1 (6 bases). Germline V gives CDR1 MNHNS, CDR2 SASEGT. Trimming shortened V by 4 bases and J by 1 base, and 13 bases separated the two germline ends. The CDR3 is 15 amino acids. For the CDR3, the DNA is TGTGCCAGCAGTGTACCGGGACAATGGAACACTGAAGCTTTCTTT. This gives the protein CASSVPGQWNTEAFF.

A remark on this clonotype: A much larger clone differs by one base, so this may be a read error. The V and J genes are TRBV7-9 and TRBJ1-2; D unresolved. Germline CDR1 reads SEHNR; CDR2 reads FQNEAQ (reference sequence). The CDR3 loop spans 14 amino acids. CDR3 region: CASSPVLNADGYAF. The CDR3, as DNA: TGTGCCAGCAGCCCCGTACTTAATGCGGATGGCTACGCCTTC.

The chain employs TRBV29-1 and TRBJ1-1, with D uncertain. Trimming pared 2 bases from V and 0 bases from J, leaving 7 bases between. The CDR3 length is 13 residues. Looked up from germline, CDR1 is SQVTM and CDR2 is ANQGSEA. CDR3 sequence: CSVESGVNTEAFF. CDR3 coding DNA: TGCAGCGTTGAATCCGGGGTGAACACTGAAGCTTTCTTT.

The chain employs TRBV6-1 and TRBJ1-2; D perhaps matches TRBD1 (6 bases). CDR3 size: 16 residues. CDR1 is MNHNS and CDR2 is SASEGT in the germline V gene. The germline V and J ends were trimmed by 2 bases and 4 bases, with 17 bases remaining between them. The CDR3 region is CASSEPTGQMSYGYTF. The CDR3 nucleotides read TGTGCCAGCAGTGAACCGACAGGCCAGATGAGCTATGGCTACACCTTC.

The table lists this clonotype with many counts. The CDR3 loop reads CASSQGLRDYQPQHF. CDR3 sequence (DNA): TGTGCCAGCAGCCAAGGGTTAAGGGACTACCAGCCCCAGCATTTT. The chain employs TRBV16 and TRBJ1-5; D possibly corresponds to TRBD1 (5 bases). Germline V lookup: CDR1 KGHSY, CDR2 FQNENV. V dropped 2 bases and J dropped 7 bases, with 15 bases sitting between them. The CDR3 is 15 residues long.

The rearrangement joins TRBV12-3 or TRBV12-4 to TRBJ2-5, with D perhaps matching TRBD1 (6 bases). The CDR3 contains 18 residues. Between the trimmed V and J ends, which lost 6 bases and 1 base, there was a span of 24 bases. CDR3 nucleotide sequence: TGTGCCAGCAGCCCTGGGAAGGGGACACCACCATCCCAAGAGACCCAGTACTTC. This sequence encodes CASSPGKGTPPSQETQYF.

With respect to this clonotype: A single base separates this from a much larger clone, so it may be a read error. The rearrangement links TRBV6-1 to TRBJ2-7; 7 bases line up with TRBD1. This CDR3 is 14 amino acids long. The germline CDR1 and CDR2 sequences are MNHNS and SASEGT. CDR3 in amino acids: CASSETGTDYEQCF. CDR3 nucleotides: TGTGCCAGCAGTGAGACGGGGACAGACTACGAGCAGTGCTTC.

V gene TRBV12-3 or TRBV12-4 combines with J gene TRBJ2-7; 7 nucleotides line up with TRBD1. The CDR3 totals 14 residues. Trimming took 4 bases from V and 5 from J; bases not matched to a gene: 8. The CDR3 region has the DNA TGTGCCAGCAGTTGGCAGGGGGTGGCGGACGAGCAGTACTTC. Residues: CASSWQGVADEQYF.